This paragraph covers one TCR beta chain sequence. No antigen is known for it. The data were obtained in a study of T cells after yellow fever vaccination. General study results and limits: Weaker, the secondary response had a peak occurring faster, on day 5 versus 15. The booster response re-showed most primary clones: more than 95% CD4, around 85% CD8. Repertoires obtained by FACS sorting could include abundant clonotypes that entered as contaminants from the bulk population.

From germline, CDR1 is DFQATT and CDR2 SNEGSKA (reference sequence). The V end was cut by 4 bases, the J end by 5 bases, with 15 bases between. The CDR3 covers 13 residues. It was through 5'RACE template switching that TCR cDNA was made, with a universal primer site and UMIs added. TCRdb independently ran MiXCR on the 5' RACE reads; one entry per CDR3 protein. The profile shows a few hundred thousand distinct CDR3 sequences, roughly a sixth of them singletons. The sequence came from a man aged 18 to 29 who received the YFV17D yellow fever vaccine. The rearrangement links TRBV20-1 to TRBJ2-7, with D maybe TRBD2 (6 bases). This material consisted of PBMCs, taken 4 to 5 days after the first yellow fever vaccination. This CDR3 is CSAIRRDANEQYV. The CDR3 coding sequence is TGCAGTGCTATCCGGCGGGACGCAAACGAGCAGTACGTC.